The 17 T cell receptor beta chains below were found in one sample sequenced in a study of blood T cell repertoires in COVID-19. Clones were sequenced by immunoSEQ multiplex PCR, and TCRdb holds only the in-frame ones, with some missing. The data hold about 90,000 clones, with about 88% observed a single time. The source material was peripheral blood. The receptors originated from a man older than 75 with active or convalescent COVID-19.

The chain couples TRBV29-1 to TRBJ1-1; D is ambiguous. V lost 3 bases and J lost 1, with 12 bases in between. This CDR3 has 14 residues. Germline V gives CDR1 SQVTM, CDR2 ANQGSEA. The CDR3 DNA reads TGCAGCGTTGATGCCATGCGGAGGAACACTGAAGCTTTCTTT. Protein: CSVDAMRRNTEAFF. The full variable domain, completed using reference TRBV29-1 and TRBJ1-1, is SAVISQKPSRDICQRGTSLTIQCQVDSQVTMMFWYRQQPGQSLTLIATANQGSEATYESGFVIDKFPISRPNLTFSTLTVSNMSPEDSSIYLCSVDAMRRNTEAFFGQGTRLTVV.

The chain is built from TRBV9 and TRBJ1-3; D unresolved. Looked up from germline, CDR1 is SGDLS and CDR2 is YYNGEE. With 0 bases removed from V and 2 bases from J, the gap between germline ends came to 6 bases. The CDR3 is 14 residues long. CDR3 nucleotides: TGTGCCAGCAGCGTAGGTACGGCTGGAAACACCATATATTTT. Its translation: CASSVGTAGNTIYF.

This clone was picked up a small number of times. J is TRBJ1-2 and V is TRBV27, with D hard to call. Germline V gene lookup returns CDR1 MNHEY and CDR2 SMNVEV (reference sequence). V was pared by 2 bases and J by 2 bases, with 6 bases between. This CDR3 spans 13 amino acids. CDR3 sequence: CASSLAGNYGYTF. The CDR3, as DNA: TGTGCCAGCAGTTTAGCAGGAAACTATGGCTACACCTTC.

Judged by abundance, this clone is medium-sized. The gene calls are TRBV11-2 and TRBJ2-7, with a tentative D call TRBD1 (5 bases). CDR1 SGHAT and CDR2 FQNNGV come from the germline V gene. Trimming stripped 2 bases from V and 3 bases from J, with 8 bases between. The CDR3 is 13 residues long. The chain's CDR3 is CASSLPGLYEQYF. The CDR3 DNA reads TGTGCCAGCAGCTTACCAGGGCTCTACGAGCAGTACTTC.

J is TRBJ1-4 and V is TRBV6-6, with D maybe TRBD1 (5 bases). The V and J ends lost 8 bases and 10 bases respectively, with 17 bases between them. The CDR3 consists of 13 residues. Germline CDR1 MNHNY, CDR2 SVGAGI (reference sequence). CDR3 DNA sequence: TGTGCCAGCTGCAGGTTTTCGGGGGGAAAACTGTTTTTT. Amino acid sequence: CASCRFSGGKLFF.

This chain uses TRBV5-1 with TRBJ1-1; 8 bases are shared with TRBD1. This CDR3 contains 14 residues. Losses at the gene ends were 2 bases for V and 1 base for J; bases not matched to a gene: 1. Germline V gene lookup returns CDR1 SGHRS and CDR2 YFSETQ. In DNA, the CDR3 is TGCGCCAGCAGCTTCGACAGGGGGAACACTGAAGCTTTCTTT. It yields the protein CASSFDRGNTEAFF.

The chain recombines TRBV11-2 with TRBJ1-5; D is unclear. Trimming removed 0 bases from V and 4 bases from J, with 10 bases in between. This CDR3 has 15 residues. The germline V gene encodes CDR1 SGHAT and CDR2 FQNNGV. The CDR3 DNA reads TGTGCCAGCAGCTTAGATCCTGGGCCGAATCAGCCCCAGCATTTT. Residues: CASSLDPGPNQPQHF.

The V call is TRBV24-1, the J call TRBJ2-5, with 9 bases matching TRBD2. The CDR3 has 15 amino acids. Germline V gene data show CDR1 as KGHDR and CDR2 as SFDVKD. The J segment lost 2 bases and the V segment lost 5 bases, leaving 5 bases of the junction unmatched. The CDR3 loop is CATSVGSGSQETQYF. In DNA form, the CDR3 reads TGTGCCACCAGTGTCGGTAGCGGGAGTCAAGAGACCCAGTACTTC.

CDR3 loop: CASSIDTGTSGSGEQFF. The CDR3 nucleotides are TGTGCCAGTAGTATAGATACAGGGACTAGCGGGAGTGGTGAGCAGTTCTTC. The chain combines TRBV19 with TRBJ2-1; 14 bases fit TRBD2. The ends lost 0 bases at V and 9 bases at J; junction bases unmatched: 7. This CDR3 is built from 17 residues. CDR1 and CDR2 (germline): LNHDA, SQIVND (reference sequence).

V usage is TRBV4-3 and J usage is TRBJ1-2; TRBD1 matches 8 bases. Trimming removed 4 bases from V and 7 bases from J; junction bases left unmatched: 2. The CDR3 is 12 amino acids. The germline V gene encodes CDR1 LGHNA and CDR2 YSLEER. CDR3 in DNA: TGCGCCAGCAGCCTCGACAGGGGTGGCTACACCTTC. Residues: CASSLDRGGYTF.

This sequence joins TRBV5-4 and TRBJ2-2; maybe TRBD1 (6 bases). The CDR3 is made up of 14 amino acids. CDR1 and CDR2 from the germline V gene are SGHNT and YYREEE (reference sequence). Trimming removed 4 bases at V and 6 bases at J, with 13 bases between. CDR3 in amino acids: CASSTPTGPGELFF. CDR3 coding DNA: TGTGCCAGCAGCACGCCTACAGGGCCCGGGGAGCTGTTTTTT.

The CDR3 nucleotides are TGTGCCAGCAGCTCGCCCGTGGGGGCTAGCACAGATACGCAGTATTTT. Its protein is CASSSPVGASTDTQYF. The chain is built from TRBV7-8 and TRBJ2-3; a weak D match, TRBD1 (6 bases). Germline values: CDR1 SGHVS, CDR2 FQNEAQ. The V gene lost 4 bases and the J gene lost 0 bases, with 14 bases spanning the gap. The CDR3 extends over 16 amino acids. Using reference TRBV7-8 and TRBJ2-3 for the parts outside the CDR3, the full variable domain is GAGVSQSPRYKVAKRGQDVALRCDPISGHVSLFWYQQALGQGPEFLTYFQNEAQLDKSGLPSDRFFAERPEGSVSTLKIQRTQQEDSAVYLCASSSPVGASTDTQYFGPGTRLTVL.

The rearrangement uses TRBV9 and TRBJ1-2; D may be TRBD1 (6 bases). CDR3 length: 15 residues. The V and J ends lost 4 bases and 4 bases respectively, with 17 bases between them. Germline CDR1 reads SGDLS; CDR2 reads YYNGEE. This CDR3 reads CASSPRQERGYGYTF. DNA of the CDR3: TGTGCCAGCAGCCCCCGACAGGAGAGAGGCTATGGCTACACCTTC.

This rearrangement joins TRBV7-2 to TRBJ1-2, with 7 bases that match TRBD1. The ends lost 6 bases at V and 4 bases at J; junction bases unmatched: 11. Germline V CDR1 and CDR2: SGHTA, FQGNSA. The CDR3 loop spans 15 amino acids. The CDR3 DNA sequence: TGTGCCAGCAGTCTAGACAGGGCGAGATCCTATGGCTACACCTTC. Its translation is CASSLDRARSYGYTF. The whole variable domain, filled in from reference TRBV7-2 and TRBJ1-2, reads GAGVSQSPSNKVTEKGKDVELRCDPISGHTALYWYRQSLGQGLEFLIYFQGNSAPDKSGLPSDRFSAERTGGSVSTLTIQRTQQEDSAVYLCASSLDRARSYGYTFGSGTRLTVV.

In its sample, this clone was seen a few times. This chain connects TRBV19 to TRBJ2-1; weak D call: TRBD2 (6 bases). V was cut by 3 bases and J by 9 bases, with 18 bases left in between. Germline CDR1 and CDR2: LNHDA and SQIVND (reference sequence). The CDR3 totals 15 residues. The CDR3 DNA reads as TGTGCCAGTAGTATTGTAGGGACTGCTTCCGGTGAGCAGTTCTTC. Translation: CASSIVGTASGEQFF.

The sample holds one count of this clone. This chain joins TRBV3-1 (or the pseudogene TRBV3-2) and TRBJ2-3; 11 bases fit TRBD2. The germline V gene encodes CDR1 LGHDT and CDR2 YNNKEL (reference sequence). This CDR3 has 15 residues. The J segment lost 6 bases and the V segment lost 4 bases, leaving 6 bases of the junction unmatched. The CDR3, as DNA: TGTGCCAGCAGCCTCCGGACTAGCGGGTGGGATACGCAGTATTTT. Encoded protein: CASSLRTSGWDTQYF.

This clone has only one observation. This chain uses TRBV12-3 or TRBV12-4 with TRBJ1-2; D is perhaps TRBD1 (6 bases). V shed 5 bases and J shed 4 bases, with 11 bases lying between them. This CDR3 has 13 amino acids. CDR3 nucleotides: TGTGCCAGCAGTCCCGGGACAACCTATGGCTACACCTTC. Protein sequence: CASSPGTTYGYTF.